Presented here are 21 T cell receptor beta chains from one specimen sequenced in a study of metastatic and nonmetastatic thyroid tumors. Patients were all untreated before their thyroid surgery. MiXCR re-clonotyped the PCR reads for TCRdb. The data contain about 30,000 clones, 20% to 25% of them singletons. The sequencing input was blood. These receptor sequences come from a female donor with papillary thyroid cancer or a benign thyroid nodule (not recorded which). Some clones in this sample may be carry-over from other donors' samples.

This clone occurred many times. The V and J genes are TRBV29-1 and TRBJ2-2, with TRBD1 as a possible D gene (5 bases). Germline V gene data show CDR1 as SQVTM and CDR2 as ANQGSEA. Trimming took off 3 bases at V and 2 bases at J, with 7 bases between the two ends. The CDR3 has 13 residues. The CDR3 DNA follows: TGCAGCGTTGACAGGGATAACACCGGGGAGCTGTTTTTT. Its translation is CSVDRDNTGELFF.

The V call is TRBV30, the J call TRBJ1-3; 9 bases are a match to TRBD1. CDR3 length: 16 residues. Trimming took 3 bases from V and 0 from J; bases not matched to a gene: 6. Per germline, CDR1 GTSNPN and CDR2 SVGIG (reference sequence). CDR3 sequence reads: CAWRRDRASSGNTIYF. CDR3 sequence (DNA): TGTGCCTGGAGGAGGGACAGGGCCTCCTCTGGAAACACCATATATTTT.

This clone was recorded many times. The chain has TRBV5-5 and TRBJ2-7; D gene unclear. This CDR3 is 14 amino acids long. Germline V gene sequence: CDR1 SGHKS, CDR2 YYEKEE (reference sequence). V lost 2 bases to trimming and J lost 3 bases, with 12 bases between them. CDR3 in DNA: TGTGCCAGCAGCTTCCCAATGGCTAGCTACGAGCAGTACTTC. Translated: CASSFPMASYEQYF.

The chain links TRBV4-3 to TRBJ2-7; tentative D call: TRBD1 (5 bases). The CDR3 sequence is 15 residues long. Germline lookup yields CDR1 LGHNA and CDR2 YSLEER. V was shortened by 0 bases and J by 5 bases, with 14 bases between the two germline ends. CDR3: CASSQDGAGWNEQYF. The CDR3 nucleotides read TGCGCCAGCAGCCAAGATGGGGCAGGGTGGAACGAGCAGTACTTC.

This clone ranks as medium-sized (0.01 to 0.1%). J is TRBJ1-3 and V is TRBV6-6, with a weak D call TRBD1 (6 bases). Germline loops: CDR1 MNHNY, CDR2 SVGAGI (reference sequence). Trimming shortened V by 2 bases and J by 3 bases, and 17 bases separated the two germline ends. This CDR3 spans 17 amino acids. The CDR3 sequence is CASSYQASEGGGNTIYF. CDR3 DNA sequence: TGTGCCAGCAGTTACCAGGCCTCGGAAGGGGGTGGAAACACCATATATTTT.

This clone showed up many times. The rearrangement links TRBV7-9 to TRBJ1-2; weak D call: TRBD1 (6 bases). V was trimmed by 3 bases and J by 5 bases, leaving 16 bases between them. This CDR3 is built from 15 residues. Germline CDR1 reads SEHNR; CDR2 reads FQNEAQ (reference sequence). As DNA, the CDR3 is TGTGCCAGCAGCTTTGGACAGAAAGACCCTTATGGCTACACCTTC. As protein: CASSFGQKDPYGYTF. Using reference TRBV7-9 and TRBJ1-2 for the parts outside the CDR3, the full variable domain is DTGVSQNPRHKITKRGQNVTFRCDPISEHNRLYWYRQTLGQGPEFLTYFQNEAQLEKSRLLSDRFSAERPKGSFSTLEIQRTEQGDSAMYLCASSFGQKDPYGYTFGSGTRLTVV.

This clone showed up just a few times. J is TRBJ1-5 and V is TRBV6-1, with D possibly TRBD1 on 5 matching bases. The germline V gene has CDR1 MNHNS and CDR2 SASEGT. There are 13 residues in the CDR3. The V end lost 7 bases, the J end lost 2 bases, and 9 bases lay between the germline ends. The CDR3 DNA follows: TGTGCCAGCAAAGGGGCCGGCAATCAGCCCCAGCATTTT. This codes for CASKGAGNQPQHF.

This clone was seen ten or more times. The chain links TRBV27 to TRBJ1-5; no clear D. Germline CDR1 reads MNHEY; CDR2 reads SMNVEV (reference sequence). V dropped 5 bases and J dropped 0 bases, with 11 bases sitting between them. The CDR3 loop spans 15 amino acids. The CDR3 reads CASSKGIRSNQPQHF. CDR3 in DNA: TGTGCCAGCAGTAAAGGGATCCGTAGCAATCAGCCCCAGCATTTT.

This clone rates as medium-sized (0.01 to 0.1%). The chain employs TRBV6-1 and TRBJ1-5; 9 bases align to TRBD1. Trimming took 5 bases from V and 6 from J; bases not matched to a gene: 8. The CDR3 has 15 amino acids. Germline-derived CDR1 and CDR2 are MNHNS and SASEGT. The CDR3 spells CASSTGQGFVQPQHF. For the CDR3, the DNA is TGTGCCAGCAGTACTGGACAGGGGTTCGTTCAGCCCCAGCATTTT.

This clone was detected only a few times. An end of the junction does not agree with germline; a read error may underlie this. The chain employs TRBV12-3 or TRBV12-4 and TRBJ2-7; 7 bases align to TRBD1. The CDR3 spans 14 residues. In DNA form, the CDR3 reads TGTGCCAGCAGTTTAGGGACAGGTTCCTGCGAGCAGTACTTC. Protein sequence: CASSLGTGSCEQYF.

This chain joins TRBV28 and TRBJ2-1; 13 nucleotides align to TRBD2. The CDR3 sequence is 16 residues long. V was pared by 5 bases and J by 8 bases, with 9 bases of the junction left unmatched. Germline V gives CDR1 MDHEN, CDR2 SYDVKM. CDR3 sequence: CASSGGTSGKGDEQFF. CDR3 sequence (DNA): TGTGCCAGCAGTGGGGGGACTAGCGGGAAGGGTGATGAGCAGTTCTTC.

In its sample, this clone was seen many times. This chain uses TRBV27 with TRBJ2-3; D is possibly TRBD1 (5 bases). Trimming took off 5 bases at V and 0 bases at J, with 9 bases between the two ends. Germline V gene data show CDR1 as MNHEY and CDR2 as SMNVEV (reference sequence). The CDR3 runs to 14 residues. The CDR3 here is CASSAGHSTDTQYF. CDR3 nucleotides: TGTGCCAGCAGTGCAGGGCATAGCACAGATACGCAGTATTTT.

This clone was detected only a few times. The chain couples TRBV12-3 or TRBV12-4 to TRBJ1-2; 9 nucleotides align to TRBD1. The CDR3 is made up of 14 amino acids. V shed 2 bases, J shed 6 bases, and the junction held 4 bases outside the gene matches. The CDR3 sequence: CASSLWDREDGYTF. CDR3 nucleotide sequence: TGTGCCAGCAGTTTATGGGACAGGGAGGATGGCTACACCTTC.

This chain connects TRBV11-1 to TRBJ2-2; the D gene is possibly TRBD2 (6 bases). V shed 1 base and J shed 4 bases, with 13 bases lying between them. The germline CDR1 and CDR2 sequences are SGHAT and FQDESV (reference sequence). This CDR3 spans 16 amino acids. In DNA, the CDR3 is TGTGCCAGCAGCTTAGGTCCACTAGCTGGCACCGGGGAGCTGTTTTTT. Its translation: CASSLGPLAGTGELFF. The variable domain in full, completed from reference TRBV11-1 and TRBJ2-2, reads EAEVAQSPRYKITEKSQAVAFWCDPISGHATLYWYRQILGQGPELLVQFQDESVVDDSQLPKDRFSAERLKGVDSTLKIQPAELGDSAMYLCASSLGPLAGTGELFFGEGSRLTVL.

V is TRBV15 and J is TRBJ1-2; D gene ambiguous. The CDR3 runs 13 residues. Germline values: CDR1 LNHNV, CDR2 YYDKDF (reference sequence). V lost 3 bases to trimming and J lost 6 bases, with 11 bases between them. CDR3: CATSRGFEDGYTF. The CDR3 DNA reads TGTGCCACCAGCAGGGGGTTTGAGGATGGCTACACCTTC.

Relative to its sample, this clone is medium-sized. The chain recombines TRBV5-1 with TRBJ1-2; D is ambiguous. The germline V gene encodes CDR1 SGHRS and CDR2 YFSETQ. This CDR3 comprises 13 residues. V lost 6 bases to trimming and J lost 0 bases, with 9 bases between them. The chain's CDR3 is CASTDGTNYGYTF. CDR3 nucleotides: TGCGCCAGCACGGACGGAACTAACTATGGCTACACCTTC.

In this sample, this clone turned up many times. The chain's CDR3 is CAWLGLQNEQFF. CDR3 nucleotide sequence: TGTGCCTGGTTGGGGTTGCAGAATGAGCAGTTCTTC. This rearrangement joins TRBV30 to TRBJ2-1; unclear D gene. The V gene's germline CDR1 is GTSNPN and CDR2 SVGIG (reference sequence). The CDR3 has 12 residues. V dropped 5 bases and J dropped 7 bases, with 12 bases sitting between them.

In this sample, this clone turned up many times. In the same sample, other DNA sequences code for this CDR3. This chain connects TRBV6-1 to TRBJ2-7; D is unclear. The V end lost 8 bases, the J end lost 0 bases, and 8 bases lay between the germline ends. CDR3 length equals 12 residues. Germline V lookup: CDR1 MNHNS, CDR2 SASEGT. CDR3 amino acids: CASDRGSYEQYF. The CDR3 nucleotides read TGTGCCAGCGACCGCGGCTCCTACGAGCAGTACTTC.

This clone occurred many times. The V and J genes are TRBV29-1 and TRBJ1-2; D unresolved. This CDR3 spans 11 amino acids. Per the germline V gene, CDR1 is SQVTM and CDR2 is ANQGSEA. Trimming left V 5 bases short and J 0 bases short, with 4 bases between. The CDR3 loop reads CSVNTNYGYTF. The CDR3 nucleotides read TGCAGCGTTAATACTAACTATGGCTACACCTTC.

This clone was found many times. CDR3 bases: TGTGCCAGCAGTGACCCCGGGACCTCCTCTGGAAACACCATATATTTT. It is translated as CASSDPGTSSGNTIYF. The V call is TRBV6-4, the J call TRBJ1-3; TRBD1 is a possible D gene (5 bases). With 2 bases removed from V and 0 bases from J, the gap between germline ends came to 11 bases. There are 16 residues in the CDR3. Germline CDR1 MRHNA, CDR2 SNTAGT.

V gene TRBV6-1 combines with J gene TRBJ2-2; TRBD1 matches at 8 bases. This CDR3 contains 14 residues. Germline V lookup: CDR1 MNHNS, CDR2 SASEGT. J lost 4 bases, V lost 3 bases, and 1 base had no gene match. The CDR3 nucleotides read TGTGCCAGCAGTGACACAGGGGGCACCGGGGAGCTGTTTTTT. Protein product: CASSDTGGTGELFF.